The 13 T cell receptor beta chains given below trace back to one sample, sequenced in a study of blood T cell repertoires in COVID-19. Profiling relied on immunoSEQ multiplex PCR, and the TCRdb table lists in-frame clones only, not all of them. The profile shows about 84,000 clones, more than 80% of them singletons. The specimen sequenced was peripheral blood. The receptors shown here come from a woman aged 80 or over with acute or convalescent COVID-19.

This clone was counted only a few times. This CDR3 reads CASGLGDSPDNSPLHF. In DNA, the CDR3 is TGTGCTAGTGGTTTGGGCGACAGCCCAGATAATTCACCCCTCCACTTT. This chain links TRBV12-5 with TRBJ1-6, with a tentative D call TRBD1 (5 bases). The CDR3 loop spans 16 amino acids. Trimming shortened V by 1 base and J by 5 bases, and 12 bases separated the two germline ends. Germline V gene sequence: CDR1 LGHNT, CDR2 FRNRAP.

The genes are TRBV7-9 and TRBJ2-2; a possible D gene is TRBD2 (6 bases). CDR1 and CDR2 from the germline V gene are SEHNR and FQNEAQ (reference sequence). Trimming removed 0 bases at V and 4 bases at J, with 18 bases between. CDR3 length: 18 residues. This chain's CDR3 is CASSLAGSGNSGTGELFF. CDR3 in DNA: TGTGCCAGCAGCTTAGCTGGTAGCGGAAACTCTGGCACCGGGGAGCTGTTTTTT.

The chain links TRBV27 to TRBJ1-6; 10 bases agree with TRBD1. Germline trimming cut 5 bases from V and 7 bases from J; bases unmatched to any gene: 5. This CDR3 has 15 residues. From germline, CDR1 is MNHEY and CDR2 SMNVEV (reference sequence). The CDR3, as DNA: TGTGCCAGCAGTCTACGACAGGGGGCGAATTCACCCCTCCACTTT. Translation: CASSLRQGANSPLHF.

This clone was counted between two and nine times. The J gene is TRBJ1-4, the V gene TRBV18; 8 nucleotides line up with TRBD1. CDR3 length equals 14 residues. Germline trimming cut 3 bases from V and 8 bases from J; bases unmatched to any gene: 5. Germline-derived CDR1 and CDR2 are KGHSH and LQKENI. CDR3 sequence: CASSPTGEREKLFF. Written as DNA, the CDR3 is TGTGCCAGCTCACCGACAGGGGAAAGGGAAAAACTGTTTTTT.

This chain joins TRBV5-1 and TRBJ2-7; TRBD1 matches 8 bases. The J segment lost 2 bases and the V segment lost 5 bases, leaving 9 bases of the junction unmatched. The CDR3 totals 15 residues. Germline V gives CDR1 SGHRS, CDR2 YFSETQ. CDR3 DNA: TGCGCCAGCAGGGTACGGACAGGGTACACCTACGAGCAGTACTTC. As protein: CASRVRTGYTYEQYF.

The rearrangement uses TRBV7-3 and TRBJ2-3; 9 positions agree with TRBD1. CDR1 SGHTA and CDR2 FQGTGA come from the germline V gene. V shed 1 base, J shed 0 bases, and the junction held 11 bases outside the gene matches. The CDR3 runs 19 residues. CDR3: CASSLIGGQGTASTDTQYF. The CDR3 coding sequence is TGTGCCAGCAGCTTAATTGGTGGACAGGGGACTGCTAGCACAGATACGCAGTATTTT. Combining the CDR3 with reference TRBV7-3 and TRBJ2-3 gives the whole variable domain GAGVSQTPSNKVTEKGKYVELRCDPISGHTALYWYRQSLGQGPEFLIYFQGTGAADDSGLPNDRFFAVRPEGSVSTLKIQRTERGDSAVYLCASSLIGGQGTASTDTQYFGPGTRLTVL.

The chain employs TRBV2 and TRBJ2-7; 8 bases map to TRBD2. The CDR3 sequence is 15 residues long. Germline V gene sequence: CDR1 SNHLY, CDR2 FYNNEI. V dropped 5 bases and J dropped 5; count of bases not matched to a gene: 11. The CDR3 spells CASSWGSGSPDEQYF. CDR3 nucleotide sequence: TGTGCCAGCAGTTGGGGGAGCGGGAGTCCGGACGAGCAGTACTTC.

The chain links TRBV19 to TRBJ1-3; 7 bases map to TRBD1. The V and J ends lost 5 bases and 7 bases, in that order; junction bases with no gene match: 8. This CDR3 spans 14 amino acids. CDR1 is LNHDA and CDR2 is SQIVND in the germline V gene (reference sequence). The CDR3 DNA reads as TGTGCCAGTAGTCAACAGGGGTCGCGGAACACCATATATTTT. It specifies CASSQQGSRNTIYF.

The J gene is TRBJ1-4, the V gene TRBV9; 8 nucleotides match TRBD1. Losses at the gene ends were 4 bases for V and 11 bases for J; bases not matched to a gene: 10. The CDR3 spans 14 residues. Germline V gene data show CDR1 as SGDLS and CDR2 as YYNGEE. CDR3 sequence (DNA): TGTGCCAGCAGCCCCGGGACAGGCGGAAGGAAACTGTTTTTT. Encoded protein: CASSPGTGGRKLFF.

As to this clone: This CDR3 is also generated by other DNA sequences in the sample. This chain connects TRBV7-9 to TRBJ2-3; D is unclear. The CDR3 spans 15 residues. The ends were cut back, 5 bases at V and 0 bases at J, with 12 bases in the middle. Germline V lookup: CDR1 SEHNR, CDR2 FQNEAQ (reference sequence). The CDR3 protein is CASSPTGSSTDTQYF. The CDR3 DNA reads TGTGCCAGCAGCCCTACGGGTTCTAGCACAGATACGCAGTATTTT. Full variable domain (rest looked up from reference TRBV7-9 and TRBJ2-3): DTGVSQNPRHKITKRGQNVTFRCDPISEHNRLYWYRQTLGQGPEFLTYFQNEAQLEKSRLLSDRFSAERPKGSFSTLEIQRTEQGDSAMYLCASSPTGSSTDTQYFGPGTRLTVL.

The rearrangement uses TRBV18 and TRBJ2-1; the D gene is possibly TRBD1 (6 bases). Deletions cut 0 bases from V and 7 bases from J, with 7 bases between. The CDR3 contains 13 residues. Per germline, CDR1 KGHSH and CDR2 LQKENI. The CDR3, as DNA: TGTGCCAGCTCACCACCGGGGGCTAATGAGCAGTTCTTC. Encoded protein: CASSPPGANEQFF.

The V call is TRBV10-3, the J call TRBJ2-5; TRBD2 aligns across 10 bases. This CDR3 spans 16 amino acids. Germline lookup yields CDR1 ENHRY and CDR2 SYGVKD. J lost 4 bases, V lost 2 bases, and 7 bases had no gene match. In DNA form, the CDR3 reads TGTGCCATCAGTGAGAGGCTAGCGGGAGTAGGAGAGACCCAGTACTTC. Translated: CAISERLAGVGETQYF.

V and J are TRBV6-5 and TRBJ2-4; 7 bases match TRBD1. Trimming took 6 bases from V and 0 from J; bases not matched to a gene: 5. Germline V gene data show CDR1 as MNHEY and CDR2 as SVGAGI. CDR3 size: 15 residues. CDR3 loop: CASRDRSRAKNIQYF. The CDR3 region has the DNA TGTGCCAGCAGGGACAGGTCGAGAGCCAAAAACATTCAGTACTTC.